This TCR beta chain was observed in a study of blood T cell repertoires in COVID-19. Profiled with immunoSEQ multiplex PCR; TCRdb holds only in-frame clones, not every one. Of some 230,000 clones in the sample, around 83% were seen once. Sequenced material: PBMCs or T cells enriched from blood (not recorded which). This receptor was taken from a woman in her forties with acute COVID-19.

The CDR3 DNA reads TGTGCCAGCAGCTTTGGACTTGCGGAGGGGCAGTACTTC. It specifies CASSFGLAEGQYF. The chain couples TRBV7-2 to TRBJ2-7; D is perhaps TRBD2 (6 bases). This CDR3 spans 13 amino acids. CDR1 and CDR2 from the germline V gene are SGHTA and FQGNSA. Trimming pared 3 bases from V and 9 bases from J, leaving 15 bases between.